This T cell receptor beta chain was captured by sequencing in a study of metastatic and nonmetastatic thyroid tumors. The CDR3 loop spans 14 amino acids. The V and J ends lost 2 bases and 0 bases respectively, with 8 bases between them. Germline loops: CDR1 SGDLS, CDR2 YYNGEE. Until they underwent thyroid surgery, no patient had received any treatment. MiXCR reprocessed the PCR reads for TCRdb. The table has around 20,000 clones, about 15% seen once. This clone was observed many times. The sequenced sample consisted of blood. V and J are TRBV9 and TRBJ1-1; no clear D. The clonotype originates from a male donor with papillary thyroid cancer or a benign thyroid nodule (not recorded which). Some clones in this sample may be carry-over from other donors' samples. CDR3 sequence (DNA): TGTGCCAGCAGCGTTGTGAGCATGAACACTGAAGCTTTCTTT. Translating it yields CASSVVSMNTEAFF.